The rows below give T cell receptor beta chains drawn from one sample of a study of read filtering for tumor transcriptome and immune sequencing. TCRdb re-derived calls from the reads in MiXCR, one entry per CDR3 protein. The repertoire has about 130,000 distinct CDR3 sequences, approximately 13% of them found once; the top ten carry more than 6.5%. Specimen: a population of CD138-negative cells sorted from bone marrow. Receptors were obtained from a donor at least 40 years old with multiple myeloma. Each CDR3 is given with its conserved first and last residue. The order of the fields is V gene, clone size, J gene, D gene, CDR3 protein, CDR3 DNA. D genes are given only for firm matches. Rows give clone size only sometimes, using once, few, many, or a class for an expanded clone.

V: TRBV5-1
size: few
J: TRBJ2-1
D: TRBD2
CDR3: CASSLAGPGGNEQFF
DNA: TGCGCCAGCAGCTTGGCAGGACCGGGAGGCAATGAGCAGTTCTTC

V: TRBV7-2
size: -
J: TRBJ2-5
D: TRBD1
CDR3: CASSQDREETQYF
DNA: TGTGCCAGCAGCCAAGACAGGGAAGAGACCCAGTACTTC

V: TRBV20-1
size: many
J: TRBJ1-1
D: -
CDR3: CSARGRQMNTEAFF
DNA: TGCAGTGCTAGAGGACGACAGATGAACACTGAAGCTTTCTTT

V: TRBV6-2/TRBV6-3
size: -
J: TRBJ1-1
D: -
CDR3: CASKDSNTKAFF
DNA: TGTGCCAGCAAGGACAGTAACACTAAAGCTTTCTTT

V: TRBV29-1
size: many
J: TRBJ1-4
D: TRBD1
CDR3: CSVGTGGVEKLFF
DNA: TGCAGCGTCGGGACAGGGGGGGTTGAAAAACTGTTTTTT

V: TRBV5-5
size: -
J: TRBJ2-1
D: TRBD2
CDR3: CASSPRLAGVSYNEQFF
DNA: TGTGCCAGCAGCCCCCGACTAGCGGGAGTGTCCTACAATGAGCAGTTCTTC

V: TRBV3-1
size: many
J: TRBJ2-7
D: -
CDR3: CASSQVELSYEQYF
DNA: TGTGCCAGCAGCCAGGTAGAGCTATCCTACGAGCAGTACTTC

V: TRBV5-1
size: -
J: TRBJ2-5
D: TRBD2
CDR3: CASSRLPSLTSSETQYF
DNA: TGCGCCAGCAGCCGTCTTCCGTCGTTGACTAGCTCAGAGACCCAGTACTTC

V: TRBV6-5
size: many
J: TRBJ2-4
D: -
CDR3: CASRTRAQNIQYF
DNA: TGTGCCAGCAGGACCAGGGCCCAAAACATTCAGTACTTC

V: TRBV29-1
size: many
J: TRBJ2-7
D: TRBD1
CDR3: CSVGAGQGLHEQYF
DNA: TGCAGCGTTGGAGCGGGACAGGGACTCCACGAGCAGTACTTC

V: TRBV5-6
size: few
J: TRBJ1-2
D: -
CDR3: CASSLGAGLTGYTF
DNA: TGTGCCAGCAGCTTGGGGGCAGGCCTCACTGGCTACACCTTC

V: TRBV3-1
size: -
J: TRBJ1-2
D: TRBD1
CDR3: CASSQRQGGAAGYTF
DNA: TGTGCCAGCAGCCAACGACAGGGGGGCGCCGCTGGCTACACCTTC

V: TRBV24-1
size: many
J: TRBJ2-5
D: -
CDR3: CATSDLWGDQETQYF
DNA: TGTGCCACCAGTGATTTGTGGGGGGACCAAGAGACCCAGTACTTC

V: TRBV10-3
size: many
J: TRBJ1-1
D: -
CDR3: CAIIAGKGNTEAFF
DNA: TGTGCCATCATAGCAGGGAAGGGGAACACTGAAGCTTTCTTT

V: TRBV20-1
size: many
J: TRBJ1-6
D: -
CDR3: CSARWGEDSPLHF
DNA: TGCAGTGCTAGATGGGGGGAGGATTCACCCCTCCACTTT

V: TRBV29-1
size: many
J: TRBJ1-2
D: -
CDR3: CSVESQGIYGYTF
DNA: TGCAGCGTTGAGTCGCAGGGAATCTATGGCTACACCTTC

V: TRBV30
size: many
J: TRBJ2-1
D: -
CDR3: CAWRRGDMNEQFF
DNA: TGTGCCTGGAGGCGTGGGGACATGAATGAGCAGTTCTTC

V: TRBV15
size: many
J: TRBJ1-5
D: -
CDR3: CATSRDITPQHF
DNA: TGTGCCACCAGCAGAGATATAACACCCCAGCATTTT

V: TRBV6-6
size: many
J: TRBJ2-7
D: TRBD2
CDR3: CASREGTSGNYEQYF
DNA: TGTGCCAGCAGGGAGGGGACTAGCGGGAACTACGAGCAGTACTTC

V: TRBV2
size: many
J: TRBJ2-3
D: -
CDR3: CASSEAEVQRTQYF
DNA: TGTGCCAGCAGTGAAGCGGAGGTTCAGCGCACGCAGTATTTT

V: TRBV29-1
size: few
J: TRBJ2-1
D: -
CDR3: CSVDPRLLGLNCNEQFF
DNA: TGCAGCGTTGATCCCCGCCTATTAGGACTCAACTGCAATGAGCAGTTCTTC

V: TRBV24-1
size: many
J: TRBJ2-1
D: -
CDR3: CATSDARDSLWDEQFF
DNA: TGTGCCACCAGTGATGCTCGGGACTCCCTATGGGATGAGCAGTTCTTC

V: TRBV5-1
size: many
J: TRBJ1-2
D: -
CDR3: CASSLKPKGENYGYTF
DNA: TGCGCCAGCAGCTTGAAGCCCAAGGGGGAGAACTATGGCTACACCTTC

V: TRBV6-5
size: many
J: TRBJ1-1
D: -
CDR3: CASRITGRGTEAFF
DNA: TGTGCCAGCAGAATAACAGGGCGGGGGACTGAAGCTTTCTTT

V: TRBV6-1
size: many
J: TRBJ2-3
D: TRBD2
CDR3: CASSATLLALSTDTQYF
DNA: TGTGCCAGCAGTGCTACCTTACTAGCGCTTAGCACAGATACGCAGTATTTT

V: TRBV5-1
size: many
J: TRBJ1-1
D: -
CDR3: CASSFSSLTPEAFF
DNA: TGCGCCAGCAGCTTCTCCTCCCTTACACCTGAAGCTTTCTTT

V: TRBV7-9
size: few
J: TRBJ1-3
D: -
CDR3: CASSRGTPNTIYF
DNA: TGTGCCAGCAGCCGCGGGACGCCAAACACCATATATTTT

V: TRBV20-1
size: many
J: TRBJ2-1
D: TRBD2
CDR3: CSASRTSFDEQFF
DNA: TGCAGTGCTTCGAGGACTAGTTTCGATGAGCAGTTCTTC

V: TRBV6-5
size: many
J: TRBJ2-6
D: -
CDR3: CASRTVYLDGAGANVLTF
DNA: TGTGCCAGCAGAACCGTTTACTTGGACGGAGCTGGGGCCAACGTCCTGACTTTC

V: TRBV7-2
size: many
J: TRBJ1-5
D: -
CDR3: CASQGPRGQPQHF
DNA: TGTGCCAGTCAGGGCCCTCGGGGCCAGCCCCAGCATTTT

V: TRBV14
size: many
J: TRBJ2-3
D: TRBD2
CDR3: CASSQEASGRLTDTQYF
DNA: TGTGCCAGCAGCCAAGAAGCTAGCGGGAGGCTCACAGATACGCAGTATTTT

V: TRBV7-2
size: many
J: TRBJ2-5
D: -
CDR3: CASSPNGETQYF
DNA: TGTGCCAGCAGCCCAAACGGGGAGACCCAGTACTTC

V: TRBV29-1
size: many
J: TRBJ2-3
D: -
CDR3: CSVDYPPGPGDTQYF
DNA: TGCAGCGTTGACTACCCCCCGGGACCAGGAGATACGCAGTATTTT

V: TRBV20-1
size: many
J: TRBJ2-1
D: TRBD2
CDR3: CSAKGLAVYNEQFF
DNA: TGCAGTGCTAAGGGACTAGCGGTCTACAATGAGCAGTTCTTC

V: TRBV11-2
size: many
J: TRBJ2-7
D: -
CDR3: CASSLVPHGTEEYEQYF
DNA: TGTGCCAGCAGCTTAGTTCCACACGGGACGGAAGAATACGAGCAGTACTTC

V: TRBV19
size: many
J: TRBJ1-1
D: -
CDR3: CASSDRNTEAFF
DNA: TGTGCCAGTAGCGACAGGAACACTGAAGCTTTCTTT

V: TRBV4-2
size: many
J: TRBJ1-5
D: -
CDR3: CASSQDRGSQPQHF
DNA: TGTGCCAGCAGCCAAGATCGTGGGTCTCAGCCCCAGCATTTT

V: TRBV30
size: many
J: TRBJ1-6
D: -
CDR3: CACQRSESSYNSPLHF
DNA: TGTGCCTGTCAACGATCGGAAAGCTCCTATAATTCACCCCTCCACTTT

V: TRBV7-9
size: -
J: TRBJ2-1
D: -
CDR3: CASSPWSTLYNEQFF
DNA: TGTGCCAGCAGCCCCTGGAGTACCCTTTACAATGAGCAGTTCTTC

V: TRBV5-6
size: many
J: TRBJ1-1
D: TRBD1
CDR3: CASSPQGHTEAFF
DNA: TGTGCCAGCAGCCCACAGGGGCACACTGAAGCTTTCTTT

V: TRBV6-2/TRBV6-3
size: many
J: TRBJ2-1
D: TRBD2
CDR3: CASSYSRPRESNFNEQFF
DNA: TGTGCCAGCAGTTACTCGAGACCGCGGGAGTCCAACTTCAATGAGCAGTTCTTC

V: TRBV4-1
size: -
J: TRBJ1-2
D: -
CDR3: CASSQAGGGANYGYTF
DNA: TGCGCCAGCAGCCAAGCGGGCGGGGGAGCTAACTATGGCTACACCTTC

V: TRBV30
size: -
J: TRBJ1-2
D: -
CDR3: CAWTRSNYGYTF
DNA: TGTGCCTGGACCAGGAGTAACTATGGCTACACCTTC

V: TRBV20-1
size: -
J: TRBJ2-1
D: TRBD2
CDR3: CSAVGTSGRNEQFF
DNA: TGCAGTGCTGTGGGGACTAGCGGGAGAAATGAGCAGTTCTTC

V: TRBV12-3/TRBV12-4
size: many
J: TRBJ1-1
D: -
CDR3: CASSPQVGSTEAFF
DNA: TGTGCCAGCAGTCCCCAGGTGGGGAGCACTGAAGCTTTCTTT